These 21 T cell receptor beta chains were all obtained from the same sample, sequenced in a study of T cells in Graves' hyperthyroidism and ophthalmopathy. Using RNA transcripts as the source, TCR beta CDR3 regions were amplified. A set of HTBI primers served as the primers for a first-round RT-PCR of the TCR CDR3. TCRdb passed the multiplex PCR reads through MiXCR, listing each CDR3 protein once. Among 300,000 to 400,000 distinct CDR3 sequences listed, 13% were seen once. Material: blood. The source is a woman in her late teens or twenties with Graves' hyperthyroidism.

The sample holds a few counts of this clonotype. The genes are TRBV5-1 and TRBJ2-5; D gene unclear. The germline V gene encodes CDR1 SGHRS and CDR2 YFSETQ. The CDR3 extends over 14 amino acids. Trimming took 4 bases from V and 0 from J, leaving 10 bases between them. The CDR3 nucleotides read TGCGCCAGCAGCCTACCCCCAAACCAAGAGACCCAGTACTTC. Translation gives CASSLPPNQETQYF.

This clonotype was observed many times. The chain couples TRBV2 to TRBJ2-3, with 10 bases lining up with TRBD2. The CDR3 length is 15 residues. V lost 5 bases and J lost 2; bases outside the gene matches: 4. CDR1 SNHLY and CDR2 FYNNEI come from the germline V gene. The CDR3 loop reads CASSLLAGDTDTQYF. The CDR3 DNA reads TGTGCCAGCAGTCTGCTAGCGGGAGACACAGATACGCAGTATTTT.

Many counts were recorded for this clonotype. V and J are TRBV7-9 and TRBJ2-2, with D perhaps being TRBD1 or TRBD2 (5 bases each). Germline V gene lookup returns CDR1 SEHNR and CDR2 FQNEAQ (reference sequence). Trimming pared 6 bases from V and 5 bases from J, leaving 25 bases between. This CDR3 comprises 18 residues. The CDR3 loop reads CASSSLRGSQGWTGELFF. The CDR3 DNA sequence: TGTGCCAGCAGTTCCCTGAGGGGCTCTCAAGGATGGACCGGGGAGCTGTTTTTT.

Ten or more counts support this clonotype. The chain employs TRBV11-2 and TRBJ2-3, with D possibly being TRBD2 (5 bases). This CDR3 spans 15 amino acids. Germline CDR1 and CDR2: SGHAT and FQNNGV. V lost 5 bases and J 6 bases, leaving 18 bases between the germline ends. The CDR3 region is CASSNTPSRGDTQYF. CDR3 in DNA: TGTGCCAGCAGCAACACCCCCAGCCGCGGGGATACGCAGTATTTT.

This chain links TRBV28 with TRBJ1-5; weak D call: TRBD1 (5 bases). The V and J ends lost 6 bases and 3 bases respectively, with 12 bases between them. Germline-derived CDR1 and CDR2 are MDHEN and SYDVKM. The CDR3 loop spans 14 amino acids. This CDR3 is CASRLGVNNQPQHF. The DNA of the CDR3 is TGTGCCAGCAGATTGGGGGTAAACAATCAGCCCCAGCATTTT.

This clonotype was detected a few times. The chain uses TRBV5-1 and TRBJ2-1; no definite D call. Germline CDR1 reads SGHRS; CDR2 reads YFSETQ. The ends were cut back, 0 bases at V and 10 bases at J, with 8 bases in the middle. There are 12 residues in the CDR3. CDR3 sequence reads: CASSLGPDEQFF. The CDR3 bases are TGCGCCAGCAGCTTGGGCCCTGACGAGCAGTTCTTC. Combining the CDR3 with reference TRBV5-1 and TRBJ2-1 gives the whole variable domain KAGVTQTPRYLIKTRGQQVTLSCSPISGHRSVSWYQQTPGQGLQFLFEYFSETQRNKGNFPGRFSGRQFSNSRSEMNVSTLELGDSALYLCASSLGPDEQFFGPGTRLTVL.

This clonotype was recorded at least ten times. The chain links TRBV4-1 to TRBJ1-5; D is unresolved. CDR1 and CDR2 (germline): MGHRA, YSYEKL. This CDR3 region has 15 residues. V shed 2 bases and J shed 1 base, with 9 bases lying between them. The CDR3 DNA follows: TGCGCCAGCAGCCAAATGTCAGTGAGCAATCAGCCCCAGCATTTT. Protein: CASSQMSVSNQPQHF.

Many counts were recorded for this clonotype. The CDR3 DNA reads TGTGCCAGCAGTCCCAGGGGCCGGCAAGACGAGCAGTACTTC. Protein product: CASSPRGRQDEQYF. The chain carries TRBV12-3 or TRBV12-4 and TRBJ2-7; D may be TRBD1 (6 bases). The CDR3 covers 14 residues. V was cut by 5 bases and J by 5 bases, with 16 bases left in between.

This clonotype was recorded many times. Mismatch with germline at one junction end may stem from a read error. V gene TRBV7-9 combines with J gene TRBJ2-1, with D perhaps TRBD1 (7 bases). In germline, CDR1 is SEHNR, CDR2 FQNEAQ (reference sequence). The CDR3 spans 18 residues. The CDR3 DNA reads as TGTGCCAGCAACTTAGGGAGAGGAGGGGGCGATCGGGGCGATGAGCAGTTCTTC. This gives the protein CASNLGRGGGDRGDEQFF. Supplemented by reference TRBV7-9 and TRBJ2-1, the full variable domain reads DTGVSQNPRHKITKRGQNVTFRCDPISEHNRLYWYRQTLGQGPEFLTYFQNEAQLEKSRLLSDRFSAERPKGSFSTLEIQRTEQGDSAMYLCASNLGRGGGDRGDEQFFGPGTRLTVL.

The chain uses TRBV20-1 and TRBJ2-3, with D unresolved. From germline, CDR1 is DFQATT and CDR2 SNEGSKA (reference sequence). The CDR3 has 10 residues. V lost 5 bases and J 1 base, leaving 1 base between the germline ends. The CDR3 protein is CSAGTDTQYF. The CDR3 region has the DNA TGCAGTGCTGGCACAGATACGCAGTATTTT.

V is TRBV14 and J is TRBJ2-1; no firm D call. The CDR3 sequence is 16 residues long. Per germline, CDR1 SGHDN and CDR2 FVKESK. Trimming took off 1 base at V and 0 bases at J, with 10 bases between the two ends. The CDR3 loop reads CASSQGTLGSYNEQFF. The CDR3 nucleotides read TGTGCCAGCAGCCAAGGGACGCTGGGCTCCTACAATGAGCAGTTCTTC.

At least ten counts were recorded for this clonotype. For the CDR3, the DNA is TGTGCCAGCAGCTTGGCGACGGGAACCTACGAGCAGTACTTC. Translating it yields CASSLATGTYEQYF. V and J are TRBV5-6 and TRBJ2-7; D may be TRBD2 (5 bases). This CDR3 region has 14 residues. The germline V gene has CDR1 SGHDT and CDR2 YYEEEE. The V gene lost 0 bases and the J gene lost 2 bases, with 9 bases spanning the gap.

V is TRBV11-1 and J is TRBJ2-7, with TRBD2 identical over 9 bases. V was pared by 3 bases and J by 3 bases, with 15 bases of the junction left unmatched. This CDR3 comprises 18 residues. Germline V gives CDR1 SGHAT, CDR2 FQDESV (reference sequence). The CDR3 sequence: CASSLAQGVAGDGYEQYF. The CDR3 DNA is TGTGCCAGCAGCTTGGCCCAGGGGGTAGCGGGAGATGGCTACGAGCAGTACTTC.

The chain is built from TRBV7-3 and TRBJ1-6, with 7 bases aligning to TRBD1. This CDR3 spans 20 amino acids. The J segment lost 0 bases and the V segment lost 2 bases, leaving 13 bases of the junction unmatched. Germline CDR1 and CDR2: SGHTA and FQGTGA. CDR3 amino acids: CASSLAGGDSPSSYNSPLHF. The CDR3 DNA follows: TGTGCCAGCAGCTTAGCCGGGGGGGACAGTCCGAGCTCCTATAATTCACCCCTCCACTTT. The whole variable domain, remainder taken from reference TRBV7-3 and TRBJ1-6, is GAGVSQTPSNKVTEKGKYVELRCDPISGHTALYWYRQSLGQGPEFLIYFQGTGAADDSGLPNDRFFAVRPEGSVSTLKIQRTERGDSAVYLCASSLAGGDSPSSYNSPLHFGNGTRLTVT.

This chain connects TRBV7-3 to TRBJ1-1, with D uncertain. The CDR3 is made up of 13 amino acids. The V gene's germline CDR1 is SGHTA and CDR2 FQGTGA. The ends were cut back, 5 bases at V and 6 bases at J, with 13 bases in the middle. CDR3 in DNA: TGTGCCAGCAGCCCATCCGTCAGGCCTGAAGCTTTCTTT. Translation: CASSPSVRPEAFF.

The chain carries TRBV19 and TRBJ2-7, with a possible D match to TRBD1 (6 bases). This CDR3 is built from 16 residues. Trimming shortened V by 6 bases and J by 2 bases, and 20 bases separated the two germline ends. Per germline, CDR1 LNHDA and CDR2 SQIVND (reference sequence). The CDR3 DNA reads TGTGCCAGTAGGCACCCTGCCTCAGGGGAAACCTACGAGCAGTACTTC. Translating it yields CASRHPASGETYEQYF.

This clonotype was counted ten times or more. The rearrangement joins TRBV3-1 to TRBJ1-3; TRBD1 aligns across 10 bases. Trimming removed 2 bases from V and 7 bases from J; junction bases left unmatched: 2. The V gene's germline CDR1 is LGHDT and CDR2 YNNKEL (reference sequence). The CDR3 contains 14 residues. The CDR3 DNA follows: TGTGCCAGCAGCCAAACGGGACAGGGGAACACCATATATTTT. It translates to CASSQTGQGNTIYF.

The chain carries TRBV11-2 and TRBJ2-7; 13 positions match TRBD2. The CDR3 totals 15 residues. Germline V gene sequence: CDR1 SGHAT, CDR2 FQNNGV. Unmatched junction bases numbered 6, after V lost 5 bases and J lost 5 bases. The CDR3 protein is CASSPWGLAGHEQYF. The CDR3 DNA is TGTGCCAGCAGCCCCTGGGGACTAGCGGGACACGAGCAGTACTTC.

A few counts support this clonotype. The rearrangement links TRBV15 to TRBJ2-4; a possible D gene is TRBD1 (6 bases). Trimming pared 5 bases from V and 0 bases from J, leaving 11 bases between. The CDR3 spans 15 residues. Per the germline V gene, CDR1 is LNHNV and CDR2 is YYDKDF (reference sequence). CDR3 sequence: CATSWGRVAKNIQYF. CDR3 sequence (DNA): TGTGCCACCAGCTGGGGGCGGGTAGCCAAAAACATTCAGTACTTC.

This clonotype was picked up a small number of times. V is TRBV28 and J is TRBJ2-2, with 8 bases matching TRBD1. This CDR3 contains 16 residues. In germline, CDR1 is MDHEN, CDR2 SYDVKM. J gave up 1 base and V 6 bases, and 7 bases lay outside the gene matches. The CDR3 reads CASSSDRVENTGELFF. The CDR3 DNA reads TGTGCCAGCAGCTCGGACAGGGTGGAGAACACCGGGGAGCTGTTTTTT.

There are a few counts of this clonotype. This chain links TRBV6-1 with TRBJ2-7; D is possibly TRBD1 (6 bases). Trimming took 5 bases from V and 0 from J, leaving 11 bases between them. Germline V CDR1 and CDR2: MNHNS, SASEGT. This CDR3 is built from 14 residues. The CDR3, as DNA: TGTGCCAGCAGTCCAGGGGTTGCCTCCTACGAGCAGTACTTC. This sequence encodes CASSPGVASYEQYF.